Listed below are T cell receptor beta chains from one sample, sequenced in a study of cytomegalovirus exposure and HLA in healthy donors. Only in-frame clones appear in the TCRdb table, and some are missing; sequencing was by immunoSEQ multiplex PCR. The repertoire holds 120,000 or so clones, with approximately 86% as singletons. The sequenced sample consisted of PBMCs. These receptors all stem from a man aged 40-55 years in good health and CMV-seronegative. Both conserved end residues are part of each CDR3. Fields, in order: CDR3 protein, CDR3 DNA, clone size, D gene, V gene, J gene. A D gene is named only where the DNA matches it firmly. Size is stated for part of the rows, as once, few or many counts, or as a class when the clone is expanded.

CDR3 protein: CSVPYSQGANYGYTF
CDR3 DNA: TGCAGCGTTCCCTATTCACAGGGGGCTAACTATGGCTACACCTTC
clone size: NA
D gene: TRBD1
V gene: TRBV29-1
J gene: TRBJ1-2

CDR3 protein: CASSSGQGMDTIYF
CDR3 DNA: TGTGCCAGCAGCTCAGGACAGGGCATGGACACCATATATTTT
clone size: few
D gene: TRBD1
V gene: TRBV7-8
J gene: TRBJ1-3

CDR3 protein: CASSQTQTGVGSSYNSPLHF
CDR3 DNA: TGCGCCAGCAGCCAAACTCAGACCGGGGTAGGAAGCTCCTATAATTCACCCCTCCACTTT
clone size: NA
D gene: NA
V gene: TRBV4-3
J gene: TRBJ1-6

CDR3 protein: CASSPGQFNEQFF
CDR3 DNA: TGTGCCAGCTCCCCGGGACAGTTCAATGAGCAGTTCTTC
clone size: NA
D gene: TRBD1
V gene: TRBV18
J gene: TRBJ2-1

CDR3 protein: CASSLSGDYNEQFF
CDR3 DNA: TGCGCCAGCAGCTTAAGCGGGGACTACAATGAGCAGTTCTTC
clone size: NA
D gene: TRBD2
V gene: TRBV5-1
J gene: TRBJ2-1

CDR3 protein: CASSQDPRGNQPQHF
CDR3 DNA: TGCGCCAGCAGCCAAGACCCCCGAGGGAATCAGCCCCAGCATTTT
clone size: NA
D gene: NA
V gene: TRBV4-1
J gene: TRBJ1-5

CDR3 protein: CASSLSGTGSNTEAFF
CDR3 DNA: TGTGCCAGCAGTTTATCGGGGACAGGATCGAACACTGAAGCTTTCTTT
clone size: NA
D gene: TRBD1
V gene: TRBV28
J gene: TRBJ1-1

CDR3 protein: CASSLQGTGASPLHF
CDR3 DNA: TGTGCCAGCAGCCTTCAGGGGACAGGTGCTTCACCCCTCCACTTT
clone size: NA
D gene: TRBD1
V gene: TRBV9
J gene: TRBJ1-6

CDR3 protein: CASRPLRDTQYF
CDR3 DNA: TGTGCCAGCAGACCTCTAAGAGATACGCAGTATTTT
clone size: few
D gene: NA
V gene: TRBV6-1
J gene: TRBJ2-3

CDR3 protein: CASSQALTTGNTIYF
CDR3 DNA: TGTGCCAGCAGCCAAGCTTTAACAACTGGAAACACCATATATTTT
clone size: NA
D gene: NA
V gene: TRBV4-2
J gene: TRBJ1-3

CDR3 protein: CASSEHRGRASSGYTF
CDR3 DNA: TGTGCCAGCAGTGAACATAGAGGCAGGGCTTCTTCCGGCTACACCTTC
clone size: NA
D gene: NA
V gene: TRBV6-1
J gene: TRBJ1-2

CDR3 protein: CASSYSGRNTEAFF
CDR3 DNA: TGTGCCAGCAGTTACTCAGGGAGGAACACTGAAGCTTTCTTT
clone size: NA
D gene: NA
V gene: TRBV6-5
J gene: TRBJ1-1

CDR3 protein: CASRGRGSGELFF
CDR3 DNA: TGTGCCAGCAGAGGAAGGGGATCCGGGGAGCTGTTTTTT
clone size: NA
D gene: NA
V gene: TRBV6-5
J gene: TRBJ2-2

CDR3 protein: CASRRTDFNTEAFF
CDR3 DNA: TGTGCCAGCAGGCGGACAGATTTTAACACTGAAGCTTTCTTT
clone size: NA
D gene: NA
V gene: TRBV14
J gene: TRBJ1-1

CDR3 protein: CASSLTPNTEAFF
CDR3 DNA: TGTGCCAGCAGCTTAACACCGAACACTGAAGCTTTCTTT
clone size: NA
D gene: NA
V gene: TRBV7-9
J gene: TRBJ1-1

CDR3 protein: CASSLAGAPAHEQYF
CDR3 DNA: TGTGCCAGCAGTTTAGCGGGGGCCCCAGCTCACGAGCAGTACTTC
clone size: NA
D gene: NA
V gene: TRBV27
J gene: TRBJ2-7

CDR3 protein: CASSVTFGDGYTF
CDR3 DNA: NA
clone size: once
D gene: NA
V gene: TRBV5-1
J gene: TRBJ1-2

CDR3 protein: CASRGRSSYNEQFF
CDR3 DNA: TGTGCCAGTAGGGGGCGCAGCTCCTACAATGAGCAGTTCTTC
clone size: NA
D gene: TRBD1
V gene: TRBV27
J gene: TRBJ2-1

CDR3 protein: CASSPLKLAGLGPQDTQYF
CDR3 DNA: TGTGCCAGTAGTCCCCTAAAACTAGCGGGCCTTGGCCCCCAAGATACGCAGTATTTT
clone size: NA
D gene: TRBD2
V gene: TRBV19
J gene: TRBJ2-3

CDR3 protein: CASSYKAGGDYGYTF
CDR3 DNA: TGTGCCAGCAGTTACAAGGCAGGGGGCGACTATGGCTACACCTTC
clone size: NA
D gene: TRBD1
V gene: TRBV6-6
J gene: TRBJ1-2

CDR3 protein: CASRLDSYEQYF
CDR3 DNA: TGCGCCAGCAGACTGGACAGCTACGAGCAGTACTTC
clone size: NA
D gene: NA
V gene: TRBV4-1
J gene: TRBJ2-7

CDR3 protein: CAISGGAGLGANEQFF
CDR3 DNA: TGTGCCATCAGTGGGGGAGCGGGACTAGGTGCCAATGAGCAGTTCTTC
clone size: NA
D gene: TRBD2
V gene: TRBV10-3
J gene: TRBJ2-1

CDR3 protein: CASSARTGLHEQYF
CDR3 DNA: TGTGCCAGCAGCGCCCGGACAGGGTTGCACGAGCAGTACTTC
clone size: NA
D gene: TRBD1
V gene: TRBV5-4
J gene: TRBJ2-7

CDR3 protein: CASSLGGTGGPPLHF
CDR3 DNA: TGTGCCAGCAGTTTGGGTGGGACAGGGGGCCCACCCCTCCACTTT
clone size: NA
D gene: TRBD1
V gene: TRBV27
J gene: TRBJ1-6

CDR3 protein: CASSPGVEAFF
CDR3 DNA: TGTGCCAGCAGTCCGGGAGTTGAAGCTTTCTTT
clone size: NA
D gene: NA
V gene: TRBV6-5
J gene: TRBJ1-1